The entry that follows covers one T cell receptor beta chain sequence. The sample has other DNA sequences that encode this CDR3 too. The sample originates from a study of shared clonotypes between healthy human individuals. Authors' data handling: ImmunoSEQ output held junction-only sequences without quality scores, so filtering differed. Only in-frame clones appear in the TCRdb table, and some are missing; sequencing was by immunoSEQ multiplex PCR. V, J and clone size were drawn from that table, and D and trimming were deduced from the DNA. This table holds around 2.5 million clones, roughly 93% found once. Trimming at V came to 4 bases and at J to 0 bases, leaving 6 bases not matched to a gene. CDR1 SGHNT and CDR2 YYREEE come from the germline V gene (reference sequence). The CDR3 totals 16 residues.

The rearrangement links TRBV5-4 to TRBJ2-1; 8 bases match TRBD2. The sequence derives from a man younger than 35 in good health. Some clones in this sample may be carry-over from other donors' samples. Sequenced material: naive CD4+ T cells from PBMCs. Subset of the sample: CD45RA+ positively selected. The CDR3: CASSSLAGSSYNEQFF. The CDR3 nucleotides read TGTGCCAGCAGCAGCCTAGCGGGTAGCTCCTACAATGAGCAGTTCTTC.